One sample yielded the 30 T cell receptor beta chains listed below, sequenced in a study of regulatory T cells in long-lasting Graves disease. Time point of the sample: persistent/refractory GD, antithyroid drugs over 5 years with positive TRAb. Isolated PBMC RNA provided the starting material for the TCR library. Building of the TCR beta libraries involved iRepertoire HTBI primers and Arm-PCR of CDR3 regions. TCRdb reprocessed the multiplex PCR reads with MiXCR, giving one entry per CDR3 protein. This table has about 430,000 distinct CDR3 sequences, around 20% appearing once. This material consisted of peripheral blood mononuclear cells (PBMCs), taken when the disease was refractory, from a patient treated with antithyroid drugs. The source is a female donor with Graves disease.

The chain couples TRBV19 to TRBJ2-7; 7 nucleotides match TRBD2. Germline values: CDR1 LNHDA, CDR2 SQIVND (reference sequence). The CDR3 extends over 13 amino acids. With V trimmed by 10 bases and J by 2 bases, 8 bases remained unmatched. This chain's CDR3 is CATASGETYEQYF. CDR3 nucleotide sequence: TGTGCCACCGCTAGCGGAGAGACCTACGAGCAGTACTTC.

This clonotype was seen a few times. The gene calls are TRBV15 and TRBJ1-3; D is unclear. The CDR3 spans 14 residues. Germline V CDR1 and CDR2: LNHNV, YYDKDF (reference sequence). V was pared by 0 bases and J by 4 bases, with 7 bases between. The CDR3 protein is CATSRDRRGNTIYF. Written as DNA, the CDR3 is TGTGCCACCAGCAGAGATCGCAGAGGAAACACCATATATTTT.

The gene calls are TRBV5-1 and TRBJ2-7; 10 positions match TRBD1. Losses at the gene ends were 4 bases for V and 7 bases for J; bases not matched to a gene: 8. There are 14 residues in the CDR3. From germline, CDR1 is SGHRS and CDR2 YFSETQ. The CDR3 is CASSLGTGVQEQYF. The CDR3 DNA sequence: TGCGCCAGCAGCCTGGGGACAGGGGTTCAAGAGCAGTACTTC.

This clonotype was counted a single time. V gene TRBV7-2 combines with J gene TRBJ1-1, with 8 bases identical to TRBD1. J gave up 11 bases and V 4 bases, and 12 bases lay outside the gene matches. The CDR3 contains 14 residues. Germline-derived CDR1 and CDR2 are SGHTA and FQGNSA. CDR3 residues: CASSSETGANQAFF. The CDR3 coding sequence is TGTGCCAGCAGCTCCGAGACAGGGGCTAATCAGGCTTTCTTT. The full variable domain, completed using reference TRBV7-2 and TRBJ1-1, is GAGVSQSPSNKVTEKGKDVELRCDPISGHTALYWYRQSLGQGLEFLIYFQGNSAPDKSGLPSDRFSAERTGGSVSTLTIQRTQQEDSAVYLCASSSETGANQAFFGQGTRLTVV.

This clonotype was recorded at least ten times. This sequence joins TRBV20-1 and TRBJ2-7; 10 bases match TRBD1. The CDR3 contains 13 residues. The germline V gene encodes CDR1 DFQATT and CDR2 SNEGSKA (reference sequence). Unmatched junction bases numbered 3, after V lost 6 bases and J lost 1 base. CDR3 DNA sequence: TGCAGTGCCAGGACAGGGGGGTCCTACGAGCAGTACTTC. Protein product: CSARTGGSYEQYF.

The chain is built from TRBV30 and TRBJ1-1; possible D gene TRBD1, 5 bases. The germline CDR1 and CDR2 sequences are GTSNPN and SVGIG (reference sequence). V lost 5 bases and J 4 bases, leaving 14 bases between the germline ends. This CDR3 is built from 13 residues. CDR3 loop: CAWGASSGTEAFF. CDR3 nucleotide sequence: TGTGCCTGGGGGGCCAGCTCGGGCACTGAAGCTTTCTTT.

This clonotype was seen repeatedly, ten times or more. This sequence joins TRBV24-1 and TRBJ2-7; weak D call: TRBD2 (6 bases). V dropped 2 bases and J dropped 8 bases, with 15 bases sitting between them. CDR3 length: 14 amino acids. CDR1 is KGHDR, CDR2 SFDVKD, per germline. The CDR3 loop is CATSDSTLGGKQYF. The CDR3 DNA reads as TGTGCCACCAGTGATTCGACCCTGGGGGGTAAGCAGTACTTC.

The V call is TRBV29-1, the J call TRBJ2-3; possibly TRBD1 or TRBD2 for D (5 bases each). Germline CDR1 SQVTM, CDR2 ANQGSEA. The CDR3 totals 12 residues. Trimming took 4 bases from V and 6 from J, leaving 11 bases between them. CDR3 in amino acids: CSVGVGTDTQYF. CDR3 nucleotides: TGCAGCGTTGGAGTAGGGACGGATACGCAGTATTTT.

The V call is TRBV12-3 or TRBV12-4, the J call TRBJ2-2, with unresolved D. Trimming pared 5 bases from V and 9 bases from J, leaving 10 bases between. The CDR3 covers 12 residues. CDR3 in DNA: TGTGCCAGCAGTGGTAGGGTCAGGGAGCTGTTTTTT. Its translation is CASSGRVRELFF.

The chain uses TRBV5-1 and TRBJ1-2; 11 bases match TRBD1. The CDR3 totals 15 residues. From germline, CDR1 is SGHRS and CDR2 YFSETQ. Trimming took 5 bases from V and 4 from J; bases not matched to a gene: 7. The CDR3: CASSSSGTGGYGYTF. CDR3 bases: TGCGCCAGCAGTTCCTCCGGGACAGGGGGCTATGGCTACACCTTC.

Only a few counts were recorded for this clonotype. The rearrangement links TRBV14 to TRBJ2-5, with 9 nucleotides matching TRBD2. Looked up from germline, CDR1 is SGHDN and CDR2 is FVKESK. The V and J ends lost 1 base and 6 bases, in that order; junction bases with no gene match: 9. This CDR3 has 16 amino acids. CDR3 sequence (DNA): TGTGCCAGCAGCCAAGCACGCGGGAGGGCCTCGCAGACCCAGTACTTC. This codes for CASSQARGRASQTQYF. Looking up the rest from reference TRBV14 and TRBJ2-5 gives the full variable domain: EAGVTQFPSHSVIEKGQTVTLRCDPISGHDNLYWYRRVMGKEIKFLLHFVKESKQDESGMPNNRFLAERTGGTYSTLKVQPAELEDSGVYFCASSQARGRASQTQYFGPGTRLLVL.

This rearrangement joins TRBV15 to TRBJ1-5; D not resolved. The ends were cut back, 5 bases at V and 7 bases at J, with 9 bases in the middle. The CDR3 totals 12 residues. Germline CDR1 and CDR2: LNHNV and YYDKDF (reference sequence). CDR3 nucleotide sequence: TGTGCCACCAGCGTAGATAGGCAGCCCCAGCATTTT. Amino acids: CATSVDRQPQHF.

This clonotype has a count of ten or more. The chain links TRBV2 to TRBJ2-7; D perhaps matches TRBD2 (6 bases). Germline V gives CDR1 SNHLY, CDR2 FYNNEI. With 1 base removed from V and 2 bases from J, the gap between germline ends came to 12 bases. This CDR3 spans 15 amino acids. CDR3 sequence: CASSEVRGEAYEQYF. In DNA form, the CDR3 reads TGTGCCAGCAGTGAAGTGAGAGGGGAGGCCTACGAGCAGTACTTC.

This clonotype was observed a few times. CDR3 in amino acids: CSARAGTGVYEQYF. Written as DNA, the CDR3 is TGCAGTGCTAGAGCCGGGACAGGGGTCTACGAGCAGTACTTC. This rearrangement joins TRBV20-1 to TRBJ2-7, with 10 positions matching TRBD1. V shed 1 base and J 3 bases; nucleotides not matched to a gene: 3. This CDR3 comprises 14 residues. CDR1 and CDR2 (germline): DFQATT, SNEGSKA (reference sequence).

The gene calls are TRBV20-1 and TRBJ2-3, with D perhaps matching TRBD2 (5 bases). The V and J ends lost 8 bases and 5 bases respectively, with 23 bases between them. Germline V lookup: CDR1 DFQATT, CDR2 SNEGSKA (reference sequence). The CDR3 extends over 15 amino acids. The CDR3 coding sequence is TGCAGTACCCTAACGTCTGGGAGTCGTGGAGATACGCAGTATTTT. Translating it yields CSTLTSGSRGDTQYF.

This rearrangement joins TRBV7-9 to TRBJ2-2; 7 bases align to TRBD1. Losses at the gene ends were 5 bases for V and 4 bases for J; bases not matched to a gene: 7. CDR3 length equals 15 residues. In germline, CDR1 is SEHNR, CDR2 FQNEAQ (reference sequence). The CDR3 coding sequence is TGTGCCAGCAGCGCCCGACAGGGCGGCACCGGGGAGCTGTTTTTT. The encoded protein is CASSARQGGTGELFF. Supplemented by reference TRBV7-9 and TRBJ2-2, the full variable domain reads DTGVSQNPRHKITKRGQNVTFRCDPISEHNRLYWYRQTLGQGPEFLTYFQNEAQLEKSRLLSDRFSAERPKGSFSTLEIQRTEQGDSAMYLCASSARQGGTGELFFGEGSRLTVL.

J is TRBJ2-5 and V is TRBV30; D may match TRBD1 or TRBD2 (5 bases each). CDR3 length: 13 residues. Germline V gene data show CDR1 as GTSNPN and CDR2 as SVGIG (reference sequence). V lost 1 base and J 5 bases, leaving 11 bases between the germline ends. The CDR3 is CAWSGGSDETQYF. The CDR3, as DNA: TGTGCCTGGAGTGGGGGGTCCGACGAGACCCAGTACTTC.

The rearrangement joins TRBV6-1 to TRBJ2-2; TRBD2 matches 10 bases. V was pared by 6 bases and J by 7 bases, with 17 bases of the junction left unmatched. CDR1 and CDR2 (germline): MNHNS, SASEGT. The CDR3 has 18 amino acids. The CDR3 DNA reads TGTGCCAGCAGACCCTTTTCGGGGCTAGCGGGAGTTAACGGGGAGCTGTTTTTT. This sequence encodes CASRPFSGLAGVNGELFF.

A remark on this clonotype: A much larger clone is a single base away; this may be a read error. The chain combines TRBV6-4 with TRBJ2-7; either TRBD1 or TRBD2 may supply D (5 bases each). Trimming removed 5 bases from V and 2 bases from J, with 13 bases in between. The CDR3 runs 14 residues. Per the germline V gene, CDR1 is MRHNA and CDR2 is SNTAGT. The CDR3 spells CASSYPPGPYEQYF. DNA of the CDR3: TGTGCCAGCAGTTACCCCCCGGGACCCTACGAGCAGTACTTC.

The chain joins TRBV7-9 to TRBJ1-1; the D is unclear. V was clipped by 3 bases and J by 8 bases, with 10 bases between them. The CDR3 totals 12 residues. CDR1 and CDR2 from the germline V gene are SEHNR and FQNEAQ (reference sequence). As DNA, the CDR3 is TGTGCCAGCAGCTTGGGAAAAAGCGAAGCTTTCTTT. As protein: CASSLGKSEAFF.

This clonotype was observed a few times. CDR3 bases: TGTGCCAGCAGCCAAGAGAGGGTCCGGGGACTAGCGGGAGGGAGGGACGAGCAGTACTTC. The encoded protein is CASSQERVRGLAGGRDEQYF. The chain carries TRBV4-2 and TRBJ2-7, with TRBD2 matching 16 bases. The CDR3 runs to 20 residues. V lost 0 bases and J lost 5; bases outside the gene matches: 13. Germline V gene lookup returns CDR1 LGHNA and CDR2 YNFKEQ.

This chain connects TRBV7-8 to TRBJ2-7; a weak D match, TRBD2 (6 bases). The CDR3 runs 18 residues. V was cut by 1 base and J by 0 bases, with 19 bases left in between. Per the germline V gene, CDR1 is SGHVS and CDR2 is FQNEAQ. In nucleotides, the CDR3 is TGTGCCAGCAGCTTAGGAATCATAGCGGCACCGAGCTCCTACGAGCAGTACTTC. It specifies CASSLGIIAAPSSYEQYF.

This clonotype was found many times. This sequence joins TRBV12-3 or TRBV12-4 and TRBJ2-7; 14 positions agree with TRBD2. The junction had 4 bases not matched to a gene; V was cut back by 3 bases and J by 3 bases. This CDR3 is 16 amino acids long. CDR3 amino acids: CASSFSGLAGVYEQYF. CDR3 nucleotide sequence: TGTGCCAGCAGTTTCTCGGGACTAGCGGGAGTCTACGAGCAGTACTTC.

The gene calls are TRBV12-5 and TRBJ1-1; possibly TRBD1 for D (6 bases). The V end was cut by 3 bases, the J end by 3 bases, with 23 bases between. The CDR3 totals 18 residues. Germline loops: CDR1 LGHNT, CDR2 FRNRAP. Here the CDR3 reads CASGLFVPGVLGDTEAFF. Here the CDR3 DNA reads TGTGCTAGTGGTTTATTCGTGCCAGGGGTTCTGGGGGACACTGAAGCTTTCTTT.

A single count supports this clonotype. The rearrangement links TRBV9 to TRBJ2-1; D is perhaps TRBD1 or TRBD2 (5 bases each). Germline CDR1 and CDR2: SGDLS and YYNGEE. CDR3 length equals 14 residues. Trimming left V 1 base short and J 6 bases short, with 11 bases between. CDR3 in amino acids: CASSVISGGNEQFF. In nucleotides, the CDR3 is TGTGCCAGCAGCGTAATCTCTGGGGGCAATGAGCAGTTCTTC. The whole variable domain, remainder taken from reference TRBV9 and TRBJ2-1, is DSGVTQTPKHLITATGQRVTLRCSPRSGDLSVYWYQQSLDQGLQFLIQYYNGEERAKGNILERFSAQQFPDLHSELNLSSLELGDSALYFCASSVISGGNEQFFGPGTRLTVL.

This clonotype was seen many times. CDR3 in DNA: TGTGCCAGCACATGGGAAAGCGGGACTGAAGCTTTCTTT. This codes for CASTWESGTEAFF. The chain couples TRBV28 to TRBJ1-1; D uncertain. V was pared by 7 bases and J by 5 bases, with 14 bases between. Germline assignment: CDR1 MDHEN and CDR2 SYDVKM. The CDR3 is made up of 13 amino acids.

This clonotype was detected ten times or more. The CDR3 nucleotides read TGTGCCAGCAGCTTCCAAACAGGGGGAAACACTGAAGCTTTCTTT. It specifies CASSFQTGGNTEAFF. The chain recombines TRBV6-1 with TRBJ1-1, with TRBD1 matching 8 bases. The CDR3 runs 15 residues. V was clipped by 6 bases and J by 2 bases; unmatched bases: 8. In germline, CDR1 is MNHNS, CDR2 SASEGT.

This clonotype was seen more than once but under ten times. CDR3 sequence: CSARGSGSFSPLHF. The CDR3 DNA is TGCAGTGCTAGAGGATCTGGGAGTTTCTCACCCCTCCACTTT. V usage is TRBV20-1 and J usage is TRBJ1-6; no clear D. The CDR3 has 14 residues. V lost 1 base, J lost 10 bases, and 14 bases lay in between. Germline V CDR1 and CDR2: DFQATT, SNEGSKA (reference sequence).

This clonotype was found many times. The chain is built from TRBV11-2 and TRBJ1-2; maybe TRBD1 (5 bases). Germline V gene data show CDR1 as SGHAT and CDR2 as FQNNGV. Trimming cost V 2 bases and J 7 bases, with 8 bases left between them. The CDR3 is 12 residues long. CDR3 sequence reads: CASSLQGGGYTF. CDR3 in DNA: TGTGCCAGCAGCTTACAGGGCGGTGGCTACACCTTC. The whole variable domain, remainder taken from reference TRBV11-2 and TRBJ1-2, is EAGVAQSPRYKIIEKRQSVAFWCNPISGHATLYWYQQILGQGPKLLIQFQNNGVVDDSQLPKDRFSAERLKGVDSTLKIQPAKLEDSAVYLCASSLQGGGYTFGSGTRLTVV.

Regarding this clonotype: A junction end diverges from the germline sequence, so it may reflect a read error. The chain combines TRBV5-1 with TRBJ2-2; the match to TRBD2 covers 9 bases. Germline CDR1 SGHRS, CDR2 YFSETQ. The CDR3 consists of 15 residues. CDR3 residues: CASSWTSVNTGELFF. The CDR3 bases are TGTGCCAGCAGTTGGACTAGCGTGAACACCGGGGAGCTGTTTTTT.